This T cell receptor (beta chain) derives from a study of T cells in Graves' hyperthyroidism and ophthalmopathy. Study observations and caveats: Blood also contained most expanded thyroid clonotypes above 0.001. In the analysis, a 13 V-J model separated ophthalmopathy from stable hyperthyroidism.

This CDR3 spans 14 amino acids. The junction had 8 bases not matched to a gene; V was cut back by 6 bases and J by 5 bases. Germline CDR1 is SGHAT and CDR2 is FQDESV (reference sequence). This clonotype occurred once. Its antigen is not known. Amplification yielded TCR beta CDR3 regions, with RNA transcripts as the source. Carried out on the TCR CDR3, a first-round RT-PCR used the HTBI primer set. TCRdb reanalysed the multiplex PCR reads using MiXCR and keeps one entry per CDR3 protein. The sample shows about 700,000 distinct CDR3 sequences, less than 45% of them seen only once. This rearrangement joins TRBV11-1 to TRBJ2-5; 8 positions match TRBD1. Sequenced sample: peripheral blood or thyroid tissue (not recorded which). The TCR was taken from an adult man with Graves' disease, either hyperthyroidism or ophthalmopathy (not recorded which). Here the CDR3 DNA reads TGTGCCAGCAGTGTCACAGGGGGGTCGGAGACCCAGTACTTC. Translated: CASSVTGGSETQYF.